This entry lists 30 T cell receptor beta chains sequenced from one sample in a study of neurological immune-mediated disorders (dated by TCRdb to the late 2010s). The library was prepared using 5' RACE. The sequencing machine was an Illumina HiSeq 2500. TCRdb reprocessed the public reads (quality trimming at Q25 with fastp, clone calling with MiXCR) and kept in-frame beta chains. Each entry merges the rows of one CDR3 protein and shows their most common DNA and genes. The sample yields about 27,000 distinct CDR3 sequences; under 25% were counted once. The leading ten clones occupy approximately 16% of the sample. The sample was PBMCs. Every receptor here comes from a woman aged 55-69 years in good health.

This clonotype was seen ten or more times. The chain combines TRBV7-3 with TRBJ2-1, with D maybe TRBD2 (6 bases). CDR1 is SGHTA and CDR2 is FQGTGA in the germline V gene. CDR3 length: 15 amino acids. Trimming left V 5 bases short and J 0 bases short, with 11 bases between. For the CDR3, the DNA is TGTGCCAGCAGCGTCACTAGCAACTCCTACAATGAGCAGTTCTTC. Translation gives CASSVTSNSYNEQFF. The whole variable domain, filled in from reference TRBV7-3 and TRBJ2-1, reads GAGVSQTPSNKVTEKGKYVELRCDPISGHTALYWYRQSLGQGPEFLIYFQGTGAADDSGLPNDRFFAVRPEGSVSTLKIQRTERGDSAVYLCASSVTSNSYNEQFFGPGTRLTVL.

This clonotype showed up many times. The chain joins TRBV27 to TRBJ2-1; weak D call: TRBD1 (6 bases). The CDR3 has 15 residues. The V gene lost 0 bases and the J gene lost 4 bases, with 10 bases spanning the gap. Germline values: CDR1 MNHEY, CDR2 SMNVEV (reference sequence). CDR3 region: CASSLSRDTYNEQFF. The CDR3 coding sequence is TGTGCCAGCAGTTTATCACGGGACACATACAATGAGCAGTTCTTC.

This clonotype occurred many times. CDR3 in DNA: TGTGCCAGCATCGGGGAAAGGGGATCCTACAATGAGCAGTTCTTC. Translated: CASIGERGSYNEQFF. The chain links TRBV5-5 to TRBJ2-1, with D perhaps given as TRBD1 or TRBD2 (5 bases each). The length of the CDR3 is 15 residues. Between the trimmed V and J ends, which lost 6 bases and 1 base, there was a span of 14 bases. Germline V gene data show CDR1 as SGHKS and CDR2 as YYEKEE (reference sequence).

This clonotype was found many times. The rearrangement uses TRBV28 and TRBJ2-5; tentative D call: TRBD2 (5 bases). The CDR3 loop spans 12 amino acids. The V end lost 5 bases, the J end lost 5 bases, and 9 bases lay between the germline ends. Germline V gene lookup returns CDR1 MDHEN and CDR2 SYDVKM. The CDR3 DNA reads TGTGCCAGCAGTACCCGCGGGGAGACCCAGTACTTC. Its translation: CASSTRGETQYF.

On this clonotype: The germline gene is not matched at one end of the junction; a read error may be the cause. The rearrangement joins TRBV12-3 or TRBV12-4 to TRBJ2-7; 11 bases match TRBD1. This CDR3 spans 15 amino acids. The CDR3 DNA sequence: TGTGCAAGCAGCAATCGGGACAGGGGGGGCAACGAGCAGTACTTC. It translates to CASSNRDRGGNEQYF.

This clonotype was picked up many times. The chain joins TRBV4-2 to TRBJ2-2, with TRBD1 as a possible D gene (7 bases). The germline V gene has CDR1 LGHNA and CDR2 YNFKEQ. The CDR3 length is 17 residues. V lost 3 bases to trimming and J lost 4 bases, with 18 bases between them. The CDR3, as DNA: TGTGCCAGCAGCCAGGAGGGGGCAATTTTAAGCACCGGGGAGCTGTTTTTT. Its protein is CASSQEGAILSTGELFF.

In its sample, this clonotype was seen many times. V usage is TRBV5-6 and J usage is TRBJ2-7; D is unresolved. Trimming shortened V by 4 bases and J by 4 bases, and 24 bases separated the two germline ends. CDR3 size: 17 residues. Germline V gene lookup returns CDR1 SGHDT and CDR2 YYEEEE. CDR3 nucleotides: TGTGCCAGCAGCCCACCCGGTGGCGGCCCCCTCGGATACGAGCAGTACTTC. It specifies CASSPPGGGPLGYEQYF.

There are many counts of this clonotype. J is TRBJ2-5 and V is TRBV7-2; D remains unclear. CDR3 length: 15 amino acids. V dropped 4 bases and J dropped 2 bases, with 14 bases sitting between them. Germline values: CDR1 SGHTA, CDR2 FQGNSA. The DNA of the CDR3 is TGTGCCAGCAGCTCCCAAGGCAGGTCTCAAGAGACCCAGTACTTC. Translated: CASSSQGRSQETQYF.

This clonotype was seen ten or more times. V and J are TRBV18 and TRBJ1-1, with D hard to call. The germline gives CDR1 KGHSH, CDR2 LQKENI. CDR3 size: 17 residues. V lost 4 bases, J lost 1 base, and 19 bases lay in between. DNA for the CDR3: TGTGCCAGCTCACTAAAAAGGACTAGAGGGAAGAACACTGAAGCTTTCTTT. As protein: CASSLKRTRGKNTEAFF.

This clonotype appeared once. A read error may explain this, as a much larger clone is one base away. The genes are TRBV6-4 and TRBJ2-7; a weak D match, TRBD2 (6 bases). Germline-derived CDR1 and CDR2 are MRHNA and SNTAGT. The V gene lost 4 bases and the J gene lost 2 bases, with 24 bases spanning the gap. The CDR3 extends over 18 amino acids. Here the CDR3 reads CASSVLLGLVRGTYEQYF. The CDR3 bases are TGTGCCAGCAGTGTCCTCTTAGGTCTAGTACGGGGGACCTACGAGCAGTACTTC.

This clonotype was detected ten times or more. The chain joins TRBV20-1 to TRBJ1-2; 7 positions match TRBD1. This CDR3 contains 14 residues. The trim removed 4 bases at V and 2 bases at J, leaving 7 bases unmatched. CDR1 DFQATT and CDR2 SNEGSKA come from the germline V gene (reference sequence). CDR3: CSAKITGENYGYTF. CDR3 nucleotides: TGCAGTGCTAAAATCACAGGGGAGAACTATGGCTACACCTTC.

This clonotype was observed at least ten times. The rearrangement links TRBV10-3 to TRBJ2-3; D perhaps matches TRBD2 (6 bases). The germline V gene encodes CDR1 ENHRY and CDR2 SYGVKD. The CDR3 totals 14 residues. The V end was cut by 6 bases, the J end by 4 bases, with 14 bases between. The CDR3 region is CAIRQTSQPDTQYF. The CDR3 nucleotides read TGTGCCATCAGGCAGACTAGTCAACCAGATACGCAGTATTTT.

In its sample, this clonotype was seen many times. The gene calls are TRBV10-2 and TRBJ1-2; D is perhaps TRBD1 (6 bases). CDR3 length: 13 amino acids. Germline loops: CDR1 WSHSY, CDR2 SAAADI. The V gene lost 3 bases and the J gene lost 7 bases, with 12 bases spanning the gap. The CDR3 protein is CASSDARGVGYTF. The CDR3 nucleotides read TGCGCCAGCAGTGATGCCAGGGGAGTTGGCTACACCTTC.

This clonotype was recorded many times. The V and J genes are TRBV20-1 and TRBJ1-5; D ambiguous. CDR1 is DFQATT, CDR2 SNEGSKA, per germline (reference sequence). This CDR3 comprises 13 residues. Between the trimmed V and J ends, which lost 2 bases and 4 bases, there was a span of 9 bases. The CDR3 region is CSARKEVNQPQHF. The DNA for the CDR3 is TGCAGTGCTAGAAAGGAAGTAAATCAGCCCCAGCATTTT.

This clonotype was counted many times. The gene calls are TRBV29-1 and TRBJ2-1; D is unclear. From germline, CDR1 is SQVTM and CDR2 ANQGSEA. Trimming pared 3 bases from V and 10 bases from J, leaving 13 bases between. This CDR3 contains 12 residues. CDR3 DNA sequence: TGCAGCGTTGAGGTTTCGGCGGCAGAGCAGTTCTTC. Protein product: CSVEVSAAEQFF.

This clonotype was recorded at least ten times. In nucleotides, the CDR3 is TGTGCCAGCAGCGTAGGCGGGTCTTCCTACGAGCAGTACTTC. It translates to CASSVGGSSYEQYF. The chain couples TRBV9 to TRBJ2-7; D may be TRBD2 (5 bases). The germline V and J ends were trimmed by 0 bases and 1 base, with 8 bases remaining between them. From germline, CDR1 is SGDLS and CDR2 YYNGEE. The length of the CDR3 is 14 residues.

This clonotype was recorded at least ten times. This chain links TRBV7-2 with TRBJ2-5; the D gene is possibly TRBD2 (5 bases). The CDR3 totals 13 residues. V lost 5 bases, J lost 1 base, and 8 bases lay in between. Germline V gene sequence: CDR1 SGHTA, CDR2 FQGNSA. In nucleotides, the CDR3 is TGTGCCAGCAGCCTGACTACCCAAGAGACCCAGTACTTC. Amino acid sequence: CASSLTTQETQYF.

Worth noting for this clonotype: This likely comes from a read error, as the CDR3 has no conserved phenylalanine or tryptophan at its end. The chain carries TRBV5-4 and TRBJ1-2, with a possible D match to TRBD1 (5 bases). The CDR3 loop spans 14 amino acids. Germline CDR1 and CDR2: SGHNT and YYREEE (reference sequence). The CDR3 here is CDSSLSRMGDGYTL. CDR3 nucleotides: TGTGACAGCAGCCTATCACGCATGGGGGACGGCTACACCTTA.

This clonotype was picked up many times. The genes are TRBV9 and TRBJ2-1, with D maybe TRBD1 (6 bases). This CDR3 has 15 amino acids. CDR1 SGDLS and CDR2 YYNGEE come from the germline V gene. Trimming removed 0 bases at V and 7 bases at J, with 14 bases between. The CDR3 DNA reads as TGTGCCAGCAGCGTAGTGGGGGCTAGCCCTAATGAGCAGTTCTTC. This translates into CASSVVGASPNEQFF.

This clonotype was seen many times. This chain joins TRBV20-1 and TRBJ2-1; TRBD1 or TRBD2 may be the D gene (5 bases each). V dropped 5 bases and J dropped 4 bases, with 18 bases sitting between them. Germline V gene data show CDR1 as DFQATT and CDR2 as SNEGSKA (reference sequence). This CDR3 is 15 amino acids long. The CDR3 spells CSAPIRGARYNEQFF. The CDR3 DNA follows: TGCAGTGCTCCAATAAGAGGGGCGCGGTACAATGAGCAGTTCTTC.

This clonotype appeared many times. The chain employs TRBV7-3 and TRBJ2-3; 12 nucleotides match TRBD2. This CDR3 spans 15 amino acids. V was pared by 4 bases and J by 4 bases, with 3 bases of the junction left unmatched. CDR1 is SGHTA and CDR2 is FQGTGA in the germline V gene. CDR3 in amino acids: CASSSGLAGSDTQYF. The DNA of the CDR3 is TGTGCCAGCAGCTCTGGACTAGCGGGGTCAGATACGCAGTATTTT. Full variable domain (remainder filled in from reference TRBV7-3 and TRBJ2-3): GAGVSQTPSNKVTEKGKYVELRCDPISGHTALYWYRQSLGQGPEFLIYFQGTGAADDSGLPNDRFFAVRPEGSVSTLKIQRTERGDSAVYLCASSSGLAGSDTQYFGPGTRLTVL.

This clonotype is medium-sized in the sample. The V and J genes are TRBV9 and TRBJ1-2, with no clear D. V was shortened by 1 base and J by 4 bases, with 17 bases between the two germline ends. CDR3 length: 16 residues. Germline V gives CDR1 SGDLS, CDR2 YYNGEE. CDR3: CASSVQSSPSGYGYTF. The CDR3 bases are TGTGCCAGCAGCGTACAATCTTCGCCCTCCGGCTATGGCTACACCTTC.

This clonotype was found many times. CDR3 nucleotide sequence: TGTGCCAGCAGCTGGGGACAGGGGTACGAGCAGTACTTC. Translated: CASSWGQGYEQYF. This chain links TRBV7-2 with TRBJ2-7; TRBD1 matches at 10 bases. The V gene end was trimmed by 4 bases and the J gene end by 4 bases; junction bases not matched to a gene: 1. The CDR3 is made up of 13 amino acids. In germline, CDR1 is SGHTA, CDR2 FQGNSA. The full variable domain, with the rest looked up from reference TRBV7-2 and TRBJ2-7, is GAGVSQSPSNKVTEKGKDVELRCDPISGHTALYWYRQSLGQGLEFLIYFQGNSAPDKSGLPSDRFSAERTGGSVSTLTIQRTQQEDSAVYLCASSWGQGYEQYFGPGTRLTVT.

This clonotype has ten or more counts. The chain is built from TRBV6-2 or TRBV6-3 and TRBJ2-1; 11 nucleotides line up with TRBD1. There are 14 residues in the CDR3. Germline CDR1 is MNHEY and CDR2 is SVGEGT. The junction had 5 bases not matched to a gene; V was cut back by 7 bases and J by 6 bases. CDR3 sequence: CASTSDRGRNEQFF. CDR3 DNA: TGTGCCAGCACCTCGGACAGGGGGCGCAATGAGCAGTTCTTC.

This clonotype has ten or more counts. The junction does not match germline at one end; this may be a read error. The CDR3 loop is CSARRLAGGLF. In DNA, the CDR3 is TGCAGTGCTAGAAGGCTAGCGGGAGGATTATTC. This rearrangement joins TRBV20-1 to TRBJ2-7; 11 nucleotides agree with TRBD2. The CDR3 length is 11 residues. Germline CDR1 is DFQATT and CDR2 is SNEGSKA (reference sequence).

This clonotype was recorded many times. The chain is built from TRBV5-1 and TRBJ2-3; D gene ambiguous. This CDR3 spans 12 amino acids. The V gene's germline CDR1 is SGHRS and CDR2 YFSETQ. Trimming cost V 0 bases and J 9 bases, with 8 bases left between them. CDR3: CASSLVEGTQYF. The CDR3 nucleotides are TGCGCCAGCAGCTTGGTAGAAGGCACGCAGTATTTT.

The chain uses TRBV28 and TRBJ2-1; 7 bases are a match to TRBD2. V gave up 5 bases and J gave up 10 bases; unmatched junction bases: 5. CDR1 is MDHEN and CDR2 is SYDVKM in the germline V gene. This CDR3 spans 12 amino acids. CDR3 amino acids: CASSPRAGEQFF. In nucleotides, the CDR3 is TGTGCCAGCAGTCCACGAGCGGGAGAGCAGTTCTTC.

This clonotype was seen ten or more times. Compared with germline, one end of the junction differs, possibly owing to a read error. This chain links TRBV7-9 with TRBJ2-1; 11 bases agree with TRBD2. Germline loops: CDR1 SEHNR, CDR2 FQNEAQ (reference sequence). This CDR3 is built from 13 residues. The CDR3 loop is CASSWRGLAGGHF. The CDR3 DNA reads as TGTGCCAGCAGCTGGCGTGGGCTAGCGGGAGGCCACTTC.

The sample holds many counts of this clonotype. V is TRBV10-3 and J is TRBJ1-1; TRBD1 matches at 7 bases. The CDR3 is 15 amino acids. After removal of 0 bases from V and 4 bases from J, the junction contained 5 bases not matched to a gene. Germline lookup yields CDR1 ENHRY and CDR2 SYGVKD. The CDR3, as DNA: TGTGCCATCAGTGAGTCTAAGACAGGGCCCACTGAAGCTTTCTTT. Translating gives CAISESKTGPTEAFF.

This clonotype was seen many times. The CDR3, as DNA: TGTGCCATCAGCGGGGCAATCTCCTATGGCTACACCTTC. Residues: CAISGAISYGYTF. V gene TRBV10-3 combines with J gene TRBJ1-2, with a weak D call TRBD1 (5 bases). The V gene's germline CDR1 is ENHRY and CDR2 SYGVKD. This CDR3 region has 13 residues. V gave up 6 bases and J gave up 4 bases, with 12 bases separating them.